This T cell receptor beta chain was sequenced in a study of blood T cell repertoires in COVID-19. The trim removed 5 bases at V and 5 bases at J, leaving 6 bases unmatched. This CDR3 is 14 amino acids long. Germline V gene sequence: CDR1 SGHRS, CDR2 YFSETQ. Original data processing: Amplification of reference gene primers was used by the study to estimate nucleated cell counts. Assay used: immunoSEQ multiplex PCR; TCRdb lists only in-frame clones, some missing. From that table come the V and J calls and clone size; the DNA was used to work out D and trimming. Of nearly 350,000 clones in the sample, more than 70% were seen once.

The TCR was taken from a woman between 65 and 79 years old with COVID-19, enrolled during active disease. The J gene is TRBJ2-1, the V gene TRBV5-1, with 8 positions matching TRBD1. The sequenced sample was peripheral blood. The CDR3 sequence is CASRIQGADNEQFF. The CDR3 coding sequence is TGCGCCAGCAGGATCCAGGGGGCGGACAATGAGCAGTTCTTC. The full variable domain, rest sourced from reference TRBV5-1 and TRBJ2-1, is KAGVTQTPRYLIKTRGQQVTLSCSPISGHRSVSWYQQTPGQGLQFLFEYFSETQRNKGNFPGRFSGRQFSNSRSEMNVSTLELGDSALYLCASRIQGADNEQFFGPGTRLTVL.